Below are 5 T cell receptor beta chains sequenced from a single sample in a study of T cells in Graves' hyperthyroidism and ophthalmopathy. Amplification yielded TCR beta CDR3 regions, with RNA transcripts as the source. Carried out on the TCR CDR3, a first-round RT-PCR used the HTBI primer set. TCRdb passed the multiplex PCR reads through MiXCR, listing each CDR3 protein once. The sample holds 500,000 to 600,000 distinct CDR3 sequences, 46% seen once. The sequenced material came from peripheral blood or thyroid tissue (not recorded which). These receptor sequences come from an adult woman with Graves' disease, either hyperthyroidism or ophthalmopathy (not recorded which).

Concerning this clonotype: One junction end does not reproduce the germline sequence, and a read error may be involved. V is TRBV6-1 and J is TRBJ2-5, with 9 positions matching TRBD1. The CDR3 consists of 16 residues. The V gene's germline CDR1 is MNHNS and CDR2 SASEGT. CDR3 protein: CASSRTTGGLRETQCF. The CDR3, as DNA: TGTGCCAGCAGCAGAACCACAGGGGGCCTAAGAGAGACCCAGTGCTTC.

This clonotype was detected only a few times. The CDR3 protein is CASSLAGTSGAYYEQYF. The CDR3 nucleotides are TGTGCCAGCAGCTTAGCCGGGACTAGCGGGGCCTACTACGAGCAGTACTTC. The genes are TRBV7-2 and TRBJ2-7; the match to TRBD2 covers 13 bases. CDR1 and CDR2 (germline): SGHTA, FQGNSA. V lost 0 bases, J lost 3 bases, and 5 bases stayed unmatched. There are 17 residues in the CDR3.

This chain links TRBV7-9 with TRBJ1-2, with 8 positions matching TRBD1. V shed 3 bases, J shed 2 bases, and the junction held 8 bases outside the gene matches. Germline lookup yields CDR1 SEHNR and CDR2 FQNEAQ (reference sequence). CDR3 length: 16 amino acids. This CDR3 is CASSLGQGAKNYGYTF. CDR3 DNA: TGTGCCAGCAGCTTGGGTCAGGGGGCGAAAAACTATGGCTACACCTTC. Supplemented by reference TRBV7-9 and TRBJ1-2, the full variable domain reads DTGVSQNPRHKITKRGQNVTFRCDPISEHNRLYWYRQTLGQGPEFLTYFQNEAQLEKSRLLSDRFSAERPKGSFSTLEIQRTEQGDSAMYLCASSLGQGAKNYGYTFGSGTRLTVV.

This clonotype showed up just a few times. This rearrangement joins TRBV29-1 to TRBJ1-1; weak D call: TRBD1 (6 bases). The CDR3 runs to 14 residues. Trimming pared 5 bases from V and 1 base from J, leaving 14 bases between. Germline CDR1 and CDR2: SQVTM and ANQGSEA. CDR3 region: CSVPRGGGNTEAFF. The CDR3 region has the DNA TGCAGCGTTCCCAGGGGAGGTGGGAACACTGAAGCTTTCTTT.

This clonotype was seen repeatedly, ten times or more. For the CDR3, the DNA is TGTGCCAGCAGTCCCAGAGGATTTAGCCCCGAGCAGTACTTC. It translates to CASSPRGFSPEQYF. The rearrangement links TRBV6-5 to TRBJ2-7; unclear D gene. CDR3 length: 14 residues. The V gene's germline CDR1 is MNHEY and CDR2 SVGAGI. V lost 5 bases and J 6 bases, leaving 17 bases between the germline ends.